This is a list of T cell receptor beta chains from one sample in a study of vaccination effects on CD4 cells after COVID-19. Their cognate antigens are unknown. Method: immunoSEQ multiplex PCR; TCRdb's copy keeps in-frame clones and lacks some. Of tens of thousands of clones in the sample, 60% to 85% are singletons; the top ten hold about 11%. Sequencing used CD4+ T cells from PBMCs cultured with SARS-CoV-2 spike peptides, obtained before COVID-19 vaccination. Source of these receptors: a human donor who received a COVID-19 vaccine. Each CDR3 is given with its conserved first and last residue. A D gene is named only where the DNA matches it firmly. Expanded clones are given a class, and other clones once, few, many or no size at all.

CDR3: CATSDWNSPQYF
DNA: TGTGCCACCAGTGATTGGAATAGTCCCCAGTACTTC
V: TRBV24-1
D: .
size: .
J: TRBJ2-5

CDR3: CASTPGRGNQPQHF
DNA: TGTGCCAGTACCCCCGGCAGGGGGAATCAGCCCCAGCATTTT
V: TRBV19
D: TRBD1
size: .
J: TRBJ1-5

CDR3: CASSPPKYSGKLFF
DNA: TGTGCCAGCAGCCCGCCGAAATATTCGGGAAAACTGTTTTTT
V: TRBV11-2
D: .
size: .
J: TRBJ1-4

CDR3: CASSLSGGGSQETQYF
DNA: TGCGCCAGCAGCTTGAGTGGCGGGGGAAGCCAAGAGACCCAGTACTTC
V: TRBV5-1
D: TRBD2
size: .
J: TRBJ2-5

CDR3: CASKTGYEKLFF
DNA: TGTGCCAGCAAGACAGGGTATGAAAAACTGTTTTTT
V: TRBV12-3/TRBV12-4
D: TRBD1
size: .
J: TRBJ1-4

CDR3: CASSLGTVNTEAFF
DNA: TGTGCCAGCAGCCTCGGGACAGTGAACACTGAAGCTTTCTTT
V: TRBV6-5
D: TRBD1
size: .
J: TRBJ1-1

CDR3: CASSSKGFGNQPQHF
DNA: TGTGCCAGCAGCTCTAAAGGATTCGGCAATCAGCCCCAGCATTTT
V: TRBV5-8
D: .
size: .
J: TRBJ1-5

CDR3: CASRVGETQYF
DNA: TGTGCCAGCAGGGTGGGGGAGACCCAGTACTTC
V: TRBV2
D: .
size: .
J: TRBJ2-5

CDR3: CASSPAPRVGELFF
DNA: TGTGCCAGCAGCCCCGCCCCGCGGGTCGGGGAGCTGTTTTTT
V: TRBV9
D: .
size: .
J: TRBJ2-2

CDR3: CASSDITGGNQPQHF
DNA: TGTGCCAGCAGTGACATAACAGGGGGCAATCAGCCCCAGCATTTT
V: TRBV6-1
D: TRBD1
size: .
J: TRBJ1-5

CDR3: CASSEFVGANEKLFF
DNA: TGCGCCAGCAGTGAATTCGTGGGGGCTAATGAAAAACTGTTTTTT
V: TRBV10-1
D: .
size: .
J: TRBJ1-4

CDR3: CASGQGDYGYTF
DNA: TGTGCCAGCGGACAAGGGGACTATGGCTACACCTTC
V: TRBV2
D: .
size: .
J: TRBJ1-2

CDR3: CASSQDAGRFYNYGYTF
DNA: TGCGCCAGCAGCCAAGATGCCGGCCGCTTTTATAACTATGGCTACACCTTC
V: TRBV4-3
D: .
size: .
J: TRBJ1-2

CDR3: CASSLTRTYNEQFF
DNA: TGTGCCAGCAGCTTAACCCGCACCTACAATGAGCAGTTCTTC
V: TRBV7-2
D: .
size: .
J: TRBJ2-1

CDR3: CASSPRDRGQNGYTF
DNA: TGTGCCAGCAGCCCGCGGGACAGGGGGCAAAATGGCTACACCTTC
V: TRBV3-1/TRBV3-2
D: TRBD1
size: .
J: TRBJ1-2

CDR3: CASSYGRVESNQPQHF
DNA: TGTGCCAGCAGTTACGGTAGGGTGGAAAGCAATCAGCCCCAGCATTTT
V: TRBV6-6
D: .
size: .
J: TRBJ1-5

CDR3: CASSHTGGSYGYTF
DNA: TGTGCCAGCTCCCATACAGGGGGCAGCTATGGCTACACCTTC
V: TRBV18
D: TRBD1
size: .
J: TRBJ1-2

CDR3: CASSGEGEVGGYTF
DNA: TGTGCCAGCAGTGGGGAAGGGGAGGTGGGCGGCTACACCTTC
V: TRBV2
D: .
size: .
J: TRBJ1-2

CDR3: CAWSYNSDSPLHF
DNA: TGTGCCTGGAGTTACAACAGCGATTCACCCCTCCACTTT
V: TRBV30
D: .
size: .
J: TRBJ1-6

CDR3: CASSPTGRSYGYTF
DNA: TGTGCCAGCAGTCCCACCGGGAGAAGCTATGGCTACACCTTC
V: TRBV27
D: .
size: .
J: TRBJ1-2

CDR3: CASSPLRDQETQYF
DNA: TGTGCCAGCAGTCCGCTCCGGGACCAAGAGACCCAGTACTTC
V: TRBV28
D: .
size: .
J: TRBJ2-5

CDR3: CASSYTGELFF
DNA: TGTGCCAGCAGCTATACCGGGGAGCTGTTTTTT
V: TRBV11-1
D: .
size: .
J: TRBJ2-2

CDR3: CASSLNTPRGPDTQYF
DNA: TGTGCCAGCAGTTTGAACACTCCACGAGGGCCAGATACGCAGTATTTT
V: TRBV2
D: .
size: .
J: TRBJ2-3

CDR3: CASSDSTDTQYF
DNA: TGTGCCAGCAGTGATAGCACAGATACGCAGTATTTT
V: TRBV6-1
D: .
size: .
J: TRBJ2-3

CDR3: CASSHGMGTGFYNEQFF
DNA: TGTGCCAGCAGCCACGGCATGGGGACAGGGTTTTACAATGAGCAGTTCTTC
V: TRBV7-8
D: TRBD1
size: .
J: TRBJ2-1

CDR3: CASSPRGGVETQYF
DNA: TGTGCCAGCAGCCCGAGAGGGGGGGTAGAGACCCAGTACTTC
V: TRBV7-3
D: .
size: few
J: TRBJ2-5

CDR3: CASSSPGLARSSSYNEQFF
DNA: TGTGCCAGCAGCTCGCCGGGACTAGCGCGGAGCAGCTCCTACAATGAGCAGTTCTTC
V: TRBV5-4
D: TRBD2
size: .
J: TRBJ2-1

CDR3: CASSYRQGGGNTIYF
DNA: TGTGCCAGCAGTTACCGCCAGGGCGGGGGAAACACCATATATTTT
V: TRBV6-5
D: .
size: .
J: TRBJ1-3

CDR3: CASSSGTGTYSPLHF
DNA: TGCGCCAGCAGCTCCGGGACAGGGACTTATTCACCCCTCCACTTT
V: TRBV5-1
D: TRBD1
size: once
J: TRBJ1-6

CDR3: CASSLSNERGQFF
DNA: TGTGCCAGCTCACTTTCCAATGAAAGGGGGCAGTTCTTC
V: TRBV18
D: .
size: .
J: TRBJ2-1

CDR3: CASSGRAQETQYF
DNA: TGTGCCAGCAGCGGCAGGGCGCAAGAGACCCAGTACTTC
V: TRBV3-1/TRBV3-2
D: .
size: .
J: TRBJ2-5

CDR3: CATSEGDRGLETQYF
DNA: TGTGCCACCAGTGAGGGAGACAGGGGGCTGGAGACCCAGTACTTC
V: TRBV24-1
D: TRBD1
size: .
J: TRBJ2-5

CDR3: CASSGARTGINYGYTF
DNA: TGTGCCAGCAGCGGGGCTCGGACAGGGATTAACTATGGCTACACCTTC
V: TRBV5-5
D: TRBD1
size: .
J: TRBJ1-2

CDR3: CAISKQRLADYNEQFF
DNA: TGTGCCATCAGCAAACAAAGACTAGCGGACTACAATGAGCAGTTCTTC
V: TRBV10-3
D: TRBD2
size: .
J: TRBJ2-1

CDR3: CASSLAQGNSPLHF
DNA: TGTGCCAGCAGCTTAGCGCAAGGGAATTCACCCCTCCACTTT
V: TRBV7-9
D: .
size: .
J: TRBJ1-6

CDR3: CSVEEYGAGNNEQFF
DNA: TGCAGCGTTGAAGAGTACGGGGCCGGAAACAATGAGCAGTTCTTC
V: TRBV29-1
D: .
size: .
J: TRBJ2-1

CDR3: CASLIQGTAKNTEAFF
DNA: TGTGCCAGCTTAATACAGGGGACTGCGAAGAACACTGAAGCTTTCTTT
V: TRBV5-6
D: TRBD1
size: .
J: TRBJ1-1

CDR3: CASSVQGQGSPLHF
DNA: TGTGCCAGCAGCGTACAGGGGCAGGGTTCACCCCTCCACTTT
V: TRBV7-3
D: TRBD1
size: .
J: TRBJ1-6

CDR3: CATSDLRDDQPQHF
DNA: TGTGCCACCAGTGATCTCCGGGATGATCAGCCCCAGCATTTT
V: TRBV24-1
D: .
size: few
J: TRBJ1-5

CDR3: CASSLGESGEKLFF
DNA: TGTGCCAGCAGCTTGGGGGAATCGGGTGAAAAACTGTTTTTT
V: TRBV5-5
D: .
size: .
J: TRBJ1-4

CDR3: CASSLRRQYNSPLHF
DNA: TGTGCCAGCAGTTTAAGGAGGCAGTATAATTCACCCCTCCACTTT
V: TRBV28
D: .
size: .
J: TRBJ1-6

CDR3: CASNPTQGVETQYF
DNA: TGTGCCAGCAACCCAACTCAGGGGGTCGAGACCCAGTACTTC
V: TRBV5-5
D: TRBD1
size: .
J: TRBJ2-5

CDR3: CASSLDLAGGTQYF
DNA: TGTGCCAGCAGCTTAGATCTAGCGGGGGGTACGCAGTATTTT
V: TRBV7-2
D: TRBD2
size: .
J: TRBJ2-3

CDR3: CASSPGDAGQPQHF
DNA: TGTGCCAGCTCACCCGGGGACGCGGGTCAGCCCCAGCATTTT
V: TRBV18
D: .
size: .
J: TRBJ1-5

CDR3: CSATEGTAKNIQYF
DNA: TGCAGTGCTACTGAGGGGACGGCAAAAAACATTCAGTACTTC
V: TRBV20-1
D: .
size: .
J: TRBJ2-4

CDR3: CASSRNRLGDSPLHF
DNA: TGTGCCAGCAGTAGGAACAGGCTGGGCGATTCACCCCTCCACTTT
V: TRBV6-5
D: .
size: .
J: TRBJ1-6

CDR3: CASSFPRSYGYTF
DNA: TGTGCCAGCAGTTTCCCGAGGAGCTATGGCTACACCTTC
V: TRBV6-2/TRBV6-3
D: .
size: few
J: TRBJ1-2

CDR3: CASSPQGGAIADTQYF
DNA: TGTGCCAGCAGCCCCCAGGGGGGGGCCATCGCAGATACGCAGTATTTT
V: TRBV7-3
D: .
size: .
J: TRBJ2-3

CDR3: CASGPLAGTNTGELFF
DNA: TGCGCCAGCGGACCACTAGCGGGAACGAACACCGGGGAGCTGTTTTTT
V: TRBV5-1
D: TRBD2
size: .
J: TRBJ2-2